This T cell receptor beta chain was recovered during a study of cytomegalovirus exposure and HLA in healthy donors. Per germline, CDR1 SGHRS and CDR2 YFSETQ. The CDR3 loop spans 14 amino acids. With V trimmed by 4 bases and J by 1 base, 5 bases remained unmatched. A multiplex PCR was run with 60 Vbeta primers and 13 Jbeta primers. Measured with immunoSEQ multiplex PCR; TCRdb has only the in-frame clones, and not every one. The table shows about 160,000 clones, with roughly 80% occurring only once. This chain uses TRBV5-1 with TRBJ2-7, with 7 bases fitting TRBD2. This clonotype originated in a man aged 18 to 35 in good health and CMV-seropositive. The material sequenced was PBMCs. The CDR3 nucleotides read TGCGCCAGCAGCGGAGGGCGGGGGTCCTACGAGCAGTACTTC. Protein sequence: CASSGGRGSYEQYF.